In terms of frequency, the clone carrying this TCR beta chain is medium-sized. TCRdb reprocessed the 10x single-cell sequencing reads and stores each CDR3 protein as one record, lacking DNA. This table holds over a thousand distinct CDR3 sequences. Germline loops: CDR1 SGHTA, CDR2 FQGNSA. The CDR3 length is 19 residues. The sample is drawn from a study of CD8 T cells in cerebrospinal fluid in Alzheimer's disease. The sample comprised cerebrospinal fluid. The chain has TRBV7-2 and TRBJ2-7; with no DNA, the TCRdb D assignment of TRBD2 cannot be verified. This TCR came from a human donor with mild cognitive impairment. Here the CDR3 reads CASSTRTSGPGGISYEQYF.